A single sample is the source of the 17 T cell receptor beta chains below, sequenced in a study of shared clonotypes between healthy human individuals. Clones were read by immunoSEQ multiplex PCR, and TCRdb kept only the in-frame ones, dropping some. The sample lists under 1,100,000 clones, about 76% seen once, with around 1.5% in the top ten. The sample consisted of memory CD4+ T cells sorted from blood. As for subset: CD45RA-negative fraction. These receptors were obtained from a man aged 18 to 30 in good health.

The V and J genes are TRBV6-6 and TRBJ1-6, with D hard to call. The CDR3 runs 15 residues. V lost 6 bases to trimming and J lost 9 bases, with 18 bases between them. Germline values: CDR1 MNHNY, CDR2 SVGAGI (reference sequence). CDR3 sequence: CASSLGGQAVSPLHF. The DNA of the CDR3 is TGTGCCAGCAGCCTGGGCGGCCAGGCAGTTTCACCCCTCCACTTT.

The gene calls are TRBV9 and TRBJ1-1; 9 positions match TRBD1. J gave up 4 bases and V 4 bases, and 14 bases lay outside the gene matches. Germline CDR1 and CDR2: SGDLS and YYNGEE. There are 17 residues in the CDR3. The CDR3 is CASSFRDREGTGTEAFF. The CDR3 bases are TGTGCCAGCAGCTTCCGGGACAGGGAAGGGACTGGCACTGAAGCTTTCTTT.

This clone was observed a few times. V usage is TRBV5-1 and J usage is TRBJ2-1; 13 bases map to TRBD2. J gave up 6 bases and V 0 bases, and 6 bases lay outside the gene matches. The CDR3 loop spans 17 amino acids. Germline V CDR1 and CDR2: SGHRS, YFSETQ. CDR3 nucleotide sequence: TGCGCCAGCAGCTTGGCCGCCGGGACTAGCGGGGTCAATGAGCAGTTCTTC. Translating it yields CASSLAAGTSGVNEQFF.

The V call is TRBV19, the J call TRBJ1-2, with 8 bases lining up with TRBD1. Losses at the gene ends were 5 bases for V and 13 bases for J; bases not matched to a gene: 12. CDR3 length: 13 residues. Germline lookup yields CDR1 LNHDA and CDR2 SQIVND (reference sequence). CDR3 nucleotides: TGTGCCAGTAGTCGCGACAGGGGATCACCGATCACCTTC. Translation gives CASSRDRGSPITF. Based on the CDR3 plus reference TRBV19 and TRBJ1-2, the full variable domain is DGGITQSPKYLFRKEGQNVTLSCEQNLNHDAMYWYRQDPGQGLRLIYYSQIVNDFQKGDIAEGYSVSREKKESFPLTVTSAQKNPTAFYLCASSRDRGSPITFGSGTRLTVV.

The chain recombines TRBV5-1 with TRBJ2-7, with 14 positions matching TRBD2. Germline V gives CDR1 SGHRS, CDR2 YFSETQ. Unmatched junction bases numbered 19, after V lost 8 bases and J lost 3 bases. There are 19 residues in the CDR3. The DNA of the CDR3 is TGCGCCAGTGAGAATACAACCGGGACTAGCGGGGGACTACGCTACGAGCAGTACTTC. It codes for CASENTTGTSGGLRYEQYF. Combining the CDR3 with reference TRBV5-1 and TRBJ2-7 gives the whole variable domain KAGVTQTPRYLIKTRGQQVTLSCSPISGHRSVSWYQQTPGQGLQFLFEYFSETQRNKGNFPGRFSGRQFSNSRSEMNVSTLELGDSALYLCASENTTGTSGGLRYEQYFGPGTRLTVT.

The chain links TRBV6-1 to TRBJ1-3; weak D call: TRBD1 (6 bases). The CDR3 runs to 16 residues. Germline lookup yields CDR1 MNHNS and CDR2 SASEGT. V was clipped by 4 bases and J by 0 bases, with 13 bases between them. The CDR3 region is CASSGGHTSSGNTIYF. Written as DNA, the CDR3 is TGTGCCAGCAGTGGGGGGCACACGAGCTCTGGAAACACCATATATTTT.

The chain combines TRBV7-9 with TRBJ1-4; possibly TRBD1 for D (5 bases). V was pared by 3 bases and J by 6 bases, with 11 bases between. This CDR3 has 14 amino acids. The germline V gene encodes CDR1 SEHNR and CDR2 FQNEAQ (reference sequence). CDR3 sequence: CASSFHETDEKLFF. The CDR3 DNA follows: TGTGCCAGCAGCTTCCATGAGACAGATGAAAAACTGTTTTTT.

Concerning this clone: The same CDR3 is also encoded by other DNA sequences in this sample. The CDR3 nucleotides read TGTGCCAGCAGTGAAGGAGGGATTTACAATGAGCAGTTCTTC. This translates into CASSEGGIYNEQFF. This chain links TRBV6-1 with TRBJ2-1; D perhaps matches TRBD2 (5 bases). V lost 1 base, J lost 4 bases, and 8 bases lay in between. CDR1 is MNHNS and CDR2 is SASEGT in the germline V gene. CDR3 length: 14 amino acids.

The rearrangement links TRBV6-6 to TRBJ2-7; TRBD1 agrees at 9 bases. The V and J ends lost 6 bases and 6 bases, in that order; junction bases with no gene match: 9. From germline, CDR1 is MNHNY and CDR2 SVGAGI (reference sequence). This CDR3 region has 14 residues. The CDR3 is CASSPGQGLGEQYF. DNA for the CDR3: TGTGCCAGCAGCCCCGGACAGGGGTTGGGCGAGCAGTACTTC.

The chain employs TRBV6-5 and TRBJ1-6; D might be TRBD1 (6 bases). Germline CDR1 is MNHEY and CDR2 is SVGAGI. CDR3 size: 15 residues. V was shortened by 6 bases and J by 6 bases, with 15 bases between the two germline ends. The CDR3 nucleotides are TGTGCCAGCAGCTTCGCGGGGGCGGGTAATTCACCCCTCCACTTT. Protein: CASSFAGAGNSPLHF.

V gene TRBV28 combines with J gene TRBJ2-3; 7 bases match TRBD2. CDR1 is MDHEN, CDR2 SYDVKM, per germline. The CDR3 extends over 13 amino acids. V trimming: 10 bases; J trimming: 2 bases; junction bases outside the gene matches: 6. CDR3: CATALADTDTQYF. DNA for the CDR3: TGTGCCACTGCCCTAGCGGACACAGATACGCAGTATTTT.

V is TRBV5-1 and J is TRBJ2-2, with TRBD2 matching 9 bases. Germline loops: CDR1 SGHRS, CDR2 YFSETQ. This CDR3 has 15 amino acids. Trimming removed 1 base from V and 6 bases from J; junction bases left unmatched: 4. CDR3 protein: CASSLSQREAGELFF. The CDR3 DNA reads TGCGCCAGCAGCTTGTCCCAGCGGGAGGCCGGGGAGCTGTTTTTT.

V and J are TRBV28 and TRBJ2-3; TRBD1 is a possible D gene (5 bases). CDR3 length: 15 residues. Trimming left V 6 bases short and J 4 bases short, with 17 bases between. Germline CDR1 is MDHEN and CDR2 is SYDVKM. CDR3 nucleotide sequence: TGTGCCAGCAGGGCGGACATTTTAGTGGCAGATACGCAGTATTTT. This translates into CASRADILVADTQYF.

This clone was seen more than once but under ten times. The chain combines TRBV9 with TRBJ1-1; D uncertain. Germline values: CDR1 SGDLS, CDR2 YYNGEE. This CDR3 has 14 amino acids. V was shortened by 4 bases and J by 6 bases, with 16 bases between the two germline ends. CDR3 sequence (DNA): TGTGCCAGCAGCCCCACCCCGGGCCGGCCTGAAGCTTTCTTT. Translation gives CASSPTPGRPEAFF.

This chain joins TRBV12-5 and TRBJ2-2; TRBD2 matches at 13 bases. Trimming at V came to 3 bases and at J to 5 bases, leaving 9 bases not matched to a gene. CDR3 length: 18 amino acids. Germline V gene lookup returns CDR1 LGHNT and CDR2 FRNRAP. CDR3 amino acids: CASGFPPGTSGETGELFF. The CDR3 bases are TGTGCTAGTGGTTTCCCCCCCGGGACTAGCGGGGAAACCGGGGAGCTGTTTTTT.

This clone was counted only a few times. The CDR3: CASSDFLNYGYTF. The CDR3 DNA follows: TGTGCCAGCAGTGACTTTCTTAACTATGGCTACACCTTC. The V gene is TRBV6-1, the J gene TRBJ1-2, with D hard to call. The CDR3 runs to 13 residues. CDR1 MNHNS and CDR2 SASEGT come from the germline V gene. Trimming removed 3 bases at V and 1 base at J, with 6 bases between.

Concerning this clone: A much larger clone is a single base away; this may be a read error. The same CDR3 arises from other DNA sequences in this sample as well. The chain combines TRBV6-1 with TRBJ2-3; possible D gene TRBD2, 5 bases. The V and J ends lost 7 bases and 3 bases respectively, with 5 bases between them. The CDR3 is made up of 11 amino acids. Germline-derived CDR1 and CDR2 are MNHNS and SASEGT. As DNA, the CDR3 is TGTGCCAGCACGGGGACAGATACGCAGTATTTT. It is translated as CASTGTDTQYF.